These 20 T cell receptor beta chains came from one sample sequenced in a study of prognosis after radiotherapy for stage I lung cancer (dated by TCRdb to the early 2020s). Instrument on record: Illumina HiSeq 3000. Two rounds of multiplex PCR on genomic DNA were used to amplify the TCR beta CDR3 region. The first PCR round used primers specific to each TRBV and TRBJ gene, and the primer sequences were filed in Chinese patent CN105087789A. The public reads were run again by TCRdb, first through fastp at Q25 and then through MiXCR, and only productive beta chains were kept. Rows merge per CDR3 protein into single entries with the most common DNA and genes. The sample table holds about 14,000 distinct CDR3 sequences, of which 25% to 30% were seen once. The ten largest make up around 15% of the sample. The starting material was PBMCs, obtained before or after stereotactic body radiation therapy (not recorded which). These receptors were collected from a donor aged 50 or older with non-small cell lung cancer.

This clonotype was seen repeatedly, ten times or more. The chain links TRBV20-1 to TRBJ2-4; no definite D call. The CDR3 runs 14 residues. V lost 7 bases and J 9 bases, leaving 22 bases between the germline ends. Germline V gene data show CDR1 as DFQATT and CDR2 as SNEGSKA (reference sequence). Here the CDR3 DNA reads TGCAGTGTTGGTGCGCGGTCAGGTTGGGGCATTCAGTACTTC. Protein product: CSVGARSGWGIQYF.

This clonotype appeared a few times. One base away lies a much larger clone, so this may be a sequencing read error. The chain employs TRBV29-1 and TRBJ2-1; D is perhaps TRBD2 (5 bases). The CDR3 sequence is 15 residues long. In germline, CDR1 is SQVTM, CDR2 ANQGSEA. Here the CDR3 DNA reads TGCAGCGTTGATCCGGGGAGTCTCTCCTGCAATGAGCAGTTCTTC. It encodes CSVDPGSLSCNEQFF.

This clonotype is medium-sized within its sample. The chain recombines TRBV28 with TRBJ2-3; D possibly uses TRBD1 or TRBD2 (5 bases each). Trimming took 6 bases from V and 4 from J, leaving 14 bases between them. The V gene's germline CDR1 is MDHEN and CDR2 SYDVKM. There are 14 residues in the CDR3. The CDR3 DNA reads TGTGCCAGCAGCGAACGTCGGGGCGCAGATACGCAGTATTTT. Protein sequence: CASSERRGADTQYF. The full variable domain, with the rest looked up from reference TRBV28 and TRBJ2-3, is DVKVTQSSRYLVKRTGEKVFLECVQDMDHENMFWYRQDPGLGLRLIYFSYDVKMKEKGDIPEGYSVSREKKERFSLILESASTNQTSMYLCASSERRGADTQYFGPGTRLTVL.

This clonotype was counted ten times or more. V gene TRBV6-1 combines with J gene TRBJ1-2; 7 bases line up with TRBD1. Germline assignment: CDR1 MNHNS and CDR2 SASEGT. CDR3 length: 14 amino acids. V lost 6 bases and J lost 4; bases outside the gene matches: 8. The chain's CDR3 is CASREQGPLYGYTF. The CDR3 DNA reads TGTGCCAGCAGGGAACAGGGGCCCCTCTATGGCTACACCTTC.

Comment on this clonotype: A much larger clone differs by one base, so this may be a read error. The chain uses TRBV16 and TRBJ2-2; D may be TRBD2 (6 bases). This CDR3 is built from 14 residues. Germline CDR1 is KGHSY and CDR2 is FQNENV. The CDR3 region is CSSSPRGVAGELFF. In DNA, the CDR3 is TGTTCCAGCAGCCCCCGCGGGGTTGCCGGGGAGCTGTTTTTT.

By share, this clonotype ranks as medium-sized. The genes are TRBV20-1 and TRBJ2-3; no firm D call. This CDR3 has 12 amino acids. CDR1 and CDR2 from the germline V gene are DFQATT and SNEGSKA (reference sequence). V lost 6 bases, J lost 2 bases, and 9 bases lay in between. The CDR3 loop is CSALQVTDTQYF. CDR3 bases: TGCAGTGCCCTCCAGGTCACAGATACGCAGTATTTT.

This clonotype is medium-sized within its sample. The chain carries TRBV28 and TRBJ1-2; D might be TRBD1 (6 bases). Germline V CDR1 and CDR2: MDHEN, SYDVKM. CDR3 length equals 16 residues. V was cut by 7 bases and J by 3 bases, with 21 bases left in between. The CDR3 region has the DNA TGTGCCAGCAACCCTCTAACGGTAACAGGGCACTATGGCTACACCTTC. Its protein product is CASNPLTVTGHYGYTF.

The rearrangement uses TRBV6-2 or TRBV6-3 and TRBJ1-2; no clear D. Per the germline V gene, CDR1 is MNHEY and CDR2 is SVGEGT. V was cut by 5 bases and J by 4 bases, with 17 bases left in between. This CDR3 contains 15 residues. CDR3 coding DNA: TGTGCCAGCAGTGAAGAGTGGGCTCACTCCTATGGCTACACCTTC. Translated: CASSEEWAHSYGYTF.

This clonotype is medium-sized (0.01 to 0.1%). This chain uses TRBV27 with TRBJ2-7; D possibly corresponds to TRBD1 (7 bases). The CDR3 has 14 residues. V dropped 6 bases and J dropped 5 bases, with 17 bases sitting between them. Germline V gives CDR1 MNHEY, CDR2 SMNVEV (reference sequence). In DNA, the CDR3 is TGTGCCAGCAGCTTACGACAGGGAGGCCACGAGCAGTACTTC. Translated: CASSLRQGGHEQYF.

The chain combines TRBV7-9 with TRBJ1-4, with D possibly TRBD1 on 5 matching bases. From germline, CDR1 is SEHNR and CDR2 FQNEAQ (reference sequence). V was pared by 0 bases and J by 1 base, with 9 bases between. The CDR3 sequence is 16 residues long. CDR3 sequence reads: CASSLAGLGTNEKLFF. In DNA, the CDR3 is TGTGCCAGCAGCTTAGCGGGACTGGGAACTAATGAAAAACTGTTTTTT.

This clonotype was seen ten or more times. The rearrangement joins TRBV5-5 to TRBJ2-7; no clear D. This CDR3 has 11 residues. Between the trimmed V and J ends, which lost 2 bases and 4 bases, there was a span of 4 bases. Germline V gene sequence: CDR1 SGHKS, CDR2 YYEKEE (reference sequence). The CDR3 region is CASSFDYEQYF. CDR3 nucleotides: TGTGCCAGCAGCTTTGATTACGAGCAGTACTTC.

About this clonotype itself: The junction does not match germline at one end; this may be a read error. The chain has TRBV12-3 or TRBV12-4 and TRBJ1-1, with 9 positions matching TRBD1. The CDR3 runs to 15 residues. In nucleotides, the CDR3 is TGTGCCAGCAGTTCCCGTCCTGGGACAGGGATCGGAGCTTTATTT. Amino acid sequence: CASSSRPGTGIGALF.

This clonotype was observed a handful of times. With only one base between it and a far larger clone, this is likely a read error. The chain employs TRBV6-1 and TRBJ2-1, with D maybe TRBD1 (5 bases). V was pared by 6 bases and J by 6 bases, with 18 bases between. Germline CDR1 MNHNS, CDR2 SASEGT. The CDR3 runs 15 residues. The CDR3 loop reads CASRYSRGIGNEQFF. In DNA, the CDR3 is TGTGCCAGCAGATACTCAAGGGGTATCGGCAATGAGCAGTTCTTC.

This clonotype was seen repeatedly, ten times or more. The chain carries TRBV29-1 and TRBJ1-2, with TRBD1 identical over 7 bases. The CDR3 contains 13 residues. Germline V gene data show CDR1 as SQVTM and CDR2 as ANQGSEA. V shed 7 bases and J 5 bases; nucleotides not matched to a gene: 10. The CDR3 nucleotides read TGCAGCGCCGGGACCTCAGGGGGGTATGGCTACACCTTC. This sequence encodes CSAGTSGGYGYTF.

This clonotype showed up just a few times. Sequence at one end of the junction differs from germline and may be a read error. J is TRBJ2-1 and V is TRBV6-4; 7 nucleotides agree with TRBD2. The germline V gene has CDR1 MRHNA and CDR2 SNTAGT. The length of the CDR3 is 13 residues. CDR3 in amino acids: CASGGGYYNEQLF. The CDR3 DNA is TGTGCCAGCGGGGGGGGGTATTACAATGAGCAGCTCTTC.

Judged by abundance, this clonotype is medium-sized. The gene calls are TRBV6-2 or TRBV6-3 and TRBJ1-2; TRBD1 agrees at 7 bases. In germline, CDR1 is MNHEY, CDR2 SVGEGT. The CDR3 spans 15 residues. V gave up 2 bases and J gave up 3 bases; unmatched junction bases: 6. The CDR3 loop is CASSYVTGRYYGYTF. The CDR3 nucleotides read TGTGCCAGCAGTTACGTGACAGGGCGGTACTATGGCTACACCTTC.

The gene calls are TRBV19 and TRBJ2-7; tentatively, D is TRBD2 (6 bases). This CDR3 is built from 17 residues. Germline V gene sequence: CDR1 LNHDA, CDR2 SQIVND (reference sequence). The V end lost 3 bases, the J end lost 6 bases, and 24 bases lay between the germline ends. CDR3 residues: CASSIYSSEHNSTEQYF. The CDR3 DNA follows: TGTGCCAGTAGTATCTATTCTAGCGAGCACAACTCTACCGAGCAGTACTTC.

This clonotype is labeled as medium-sized. The genes are TRBV12-3 or TRBV12-4 and TRBJ2-7; possibly TRBD2 for D (5 bases). The CDR3 runs to 14 residues. Trimming pared 4 bases from V and 0 bases from J, leaving 10 bases between. For the CDR3, the DNA is TGTGCCAGCAGTTCGGACTGGTCCTCCTACGAGCAGTACTTC. Translation: CASSSDWSSYEQYF.

This clonotype was counted at least ten times. This could be a read error, since a much larger clone is one nucleotide away. The chain links TRBV19 to TRBJ2-5; D gene unclear. The CDR3 loop spans 14 amino acids. Per germline, CDR1 LNHDA and CDR2 SQIVND (reference sequence). As DNA, the CDR3 is TGTGCCAGTAGTTCCCACCTAGGTCAAGGGACCCAGTACTTC. This codes for CASSSHLGQGTQYF.

A remark on this clonotype: This likely stems from a read error, as it lies one base from a far larger clone. The chain is built from TRBV6-4 and TRBJ2-7; tentatively, D is TRBD2 (5 bases). Trimming took off 7 bases at V and 4 bases at J, with 20 bases between the two ends. The CDR3 loop spans 15 amino acids. Germline V gives CDR1 MRHNA, CDR2 SNTAGT. The CDR3 here is CASIYQYGSGYEQYF. The CDR3 DNA reads TGTGCCAGCATTTACCAGTATGGAAGCGGTTACGAGCAGTACTTC.